A selection of T cell receptor beta chains follows, all from one sample in a study of blood T cell repertoires in COVID-19. Sequenced by immunoSEQ multiplex PCR; TCRdb stores in-frame clones only, minus some. The sample yields 200,000 to 300,000 clones, about 88% seen once. The sample comprised peripheral blood. The receptors derive from a woman aged 55-69 years with COVID-19, enrolled during active disease. Each CDR3 is given with its conserved first and last residue. A D gene is named only where the DNA matches it firmly. Some rows have no size entry. The others give once, few or many, or a class for an expanded clone.

clone size: NA; V gene: TRBV9; J gene: TRBJ1-1; D gene: NA; CDR3 DNA: TGTGCCAGCAGCGCCGGAGGGGAGACTGAAGCTTTCTTT; CDR3 protein: CASSAGGETEAFF
clone size: NA; V gene: TRBV6-1; J gene: TRBJ1-6; D gene: NA; CDR3 DNA: TGTGCCAGCAGTGACAGGGGACATAATTCACCCCTCCACTTT; CDR3 protein: CASSDRGHNSPLHF
clone size: NA; V gene: TRBV7-9; J gene: TRBJ2-7; D gene: TRBD2; CDR3 DNA: TGTGCCAGCAGCTTAAGGGCAATGACTGCGGGGGGCTACGAGCAGTACTTC; CDR3 protein: CASSLRAMTAGGYEQYF
clone size: NA; V gene: TRBV10-3; J gene: TRBJ1-3; D gene: TRBD1; CDR3 DNA: TGTGCCATCAGTGAGGACAGGGTGGCTGGAAACACCATATATTTT; CDR3 protein: CAISEDRVAGNTIYF
clone size: NA; V gene: TRBV5-1; J gene: TRBJ1-6; D gene: NA; CDR3 DNA: TGCGCCAGCAGGGAACAGGGAAGGTTCTCACCCCTCCACTTT; CDR3 protein: CASREQGRFSPLHF
clone size: NA; V gene: TRBV27; J gene: TRBJ2-1; D gene: TRBD1; CDR3 DNA: TGTGCCAGCAGTTTCACAGGGGGCGCGGCTCCCTACAATGAGCAGTTCTTC; CDR3 protein: CASSFTGGAAPYNEQFF
clone size: NA; V gene: TRBV5-1; J gene: TRBJ1-1; D gene: TRBD1; CDR3 DNA: TGCGCCAGCAGCACCGGGACAGGGGCGGGCGCTGAAGCTTTCTTT; CDR3 protein: CASSTGTGAGAEAFF
clone size: NA; V gene: TRBV19; J gene: TRBJ1-1; D gene: TRBD1; CDR3 DNA: TGTGCCAGTAGTAACGGACAGGGAAACACTGAAGCTTTCTTT; CDR3 protein: CASSNGQGNTEAFF
clone size: NA; V gene: TRBV18; J gene: TRBJ2-4; D gene: TRBD1; CDR3 DNA: TGTGCCAGCTCACCAACGGACAGGGGAAACATTCAGTACTTC; CDR3 protein: CASSPTDRGNIQYF
clone size: NA; V gene: TRBV13; J gene: TRBJ2-7; D gene: TRBD2; CDR3 DNA: TGTGCCAGCAGCTCTGGGACTAGCGGGAGAGCTTACGAGCAGTACTTC; CDR3 protein: CASSSGTSGRAYEQYF
clone size: NA; V gene: TRBV6-6; J gene: TRBJ1-4; D gene: NA; CDR3 DNA: TGTGCCAGCAGTTCGGGAACTAATGAAAAACTGTTTTTT; CDR3 protein: CASSSGTNEKLFF
clone size: NA; V gene: TRBV7-9; J gene: TRBJ2-2; D gene: NA; CDR3 DNA: TGTGCCGCCACCCACAGGGCGAACACCGGGGAGCTGTTTTTT; CDR3 protein: CAATHRANTGELFF
clone size: NA; V gene: TRBV6-5; J gene: TRBJ1-4; D gene: NA; CDR3 DNA: TGTGCCAGCAGGGAGGGGTCGAGGGAAAAACTGTTTTTT; CDR3 protein: CASREGSREKLFF
clone size: NA; V gene: TRBV30; J gene: TRBJ1-5; D gene: NA; CDR3 DNA: TGTGCCTGGAGTCCGGACAGTAGCAATCAGCCCCAGCATTTT; CDR3 protein: CAWSPDSSNQPQHF
clone size: once; V gene: TRBV7-2; J gene: TRBJ1-4; D gene: NA; CDR3 DNA: TGTGCCAGCAGCTCAAAGACTAGCGTTAATGAAAAACTGTTTTTT; CDR3 protein: CASSSKTSVNEKLFF
clone size: NA; V gene: TRBV7-2; J gene: TRBJ2-5; D gene: NA; CDR3 DNA: TGTGCCAGCAGCTTATCGTACGGTACCCAAGAGACCCAGTACTTC; CDR3 protein: CASSLSYGTQETQYF
clone size: NA; V gene: TRBV5-1; J gene: TRBJ1-1; D gene: NA; CDR3 DNA: TGCGCCAGCAGCTTGTTTGTGGGCAACACTGAAGCTTTCTTT; CDR3 protein: CASSLFVGNTEAFF
clone size: NA; V gene: TRBV2; J gene: TRBJ2-5; D gene: NA; CDR3 DNA: TGTGCCAGCAGCCCTCAAGAGACCCAGTACTTC; CDR3 protein: CASSPQETQYF
clone size: few; V gene: TRBV6-5; J gene: TRBJ2-5; D gene: TRBD2; CDR3 DNA: TGTGCCAGCAGTTACTCGGGGGGGGAAGGCCAAGAGACCCAGTACTTC; CDR3 protein: CASSYSGGEGQETQYF
clone size: NA; V gene: TRBV25-1; J gene: TRBJ2-2; D gene: NA; CDR3 DNA: TGTGCCAGCAGTGAATACACGGGGACCGGGGAGCTGTTTTTT; CDR3 protein: CASSEYTGTGELFF
clone size: NA; V gene: TRBV18; J gene: TRBJ1-2; D gene: NA; CDR3 DNA: TGTGCCAGCTCACGCCCCAGCGAGCCCAACTATGGCTACACCTTC; CDR3 protein: CASSRPSEPNYGYTF
clone size: NA; V gene: TRBV6-2/TRBV6-3; J gene: TRBJ2-7; D gene: NA; CDR3 DNA: TGTGCCAGCAGTTCACTTACCGAGCAGTACTTC; CDR3 protein: CASSSLTEQYF
clone size: NA; V gene: TRBV7-9; J gene: TRBJ2-3; D gene: NA; CDR3 DNA: TGTGCCAGCAGCTTCCCCTTAGGGGATTATGTCACAGATACGCAGTATTTT; CDR3 protein: CASSFPLGDYVTDTQYF
clone size: NA; V gene: TRBV20-1; J gene: TRBJ2-3; D gene: TRBD2; CDR3 DNA: TGCAGTGCTAGTTCTAGCGGAAACACAGATACGCAGTATTTT; CDR3 protein: CSASSSGNTDTQYF
clone size: NA; V gene: TRBV11-2; J gene: TRBJ2-1; D gene: TRBD2; CDR3 DNA: TGTGCCAGCAACAGCGGGCTAGCGGGAGGGGGGCAGTTCTTC; CDR3 protein: CASNSGLAGGGQFF
clone size: NA; V gene: TRBV6-6; J gene: TRBJ1-6; D gene: NA; CDR3 DNA: TGTGCCAGCAGTTACTCTGGACATCCGGGTGATTCACCCCTCCACTTT; CDR3 protein: CASSYSGHPGDSPLHF
clone size: NA; V gene: TRBV24-1; J gene: TRBJ2-5; D gene: TRBD1; CDR3 DNA: TGTGCCACCAGTGACCCTAACAGGGGGGTGGAAGAGACCCAGTACTTC; CDR3 protein: CATSDPNRGVEETQYF
clone size: NA; V gene: TRBV4-3; J gene: TRBJ2-3; D gene: TRBD2; CDR3 DNA: TGCGCCAGCAGCCAAGATCTTAGCGGGAGGACAGATACGCAGTATTTT; CDR3 protein: CASSQDLSGRTDTQYF
clone size: NA; V gene: TRBV19; J gene: TRBJ1-2; D gene: TRBD1; CDR3 DNA: TGTGCCAGTAGTCCCGGACAGGGGGCGTGGTATGGCTACACCTTC; CDR3 protein: CASSPGQGAWYGYTF
clone size: NA; V gene: TRBV2; J gene: TRBJ1-5; D gene: TRBD1; CDR3 DNA: TGTGCCAGCAGTGTGGGACAGGCTAGCAATCAGCCCCAGCATTTT; CDR3 protein: CASSVGQASNQPQHF
clone size: NA; V gene: TRBV7-2; J gene: TRBJ1-2; D gene: NA; CDR3 DNA: TGTGCCAGCAGCTTAGGCGGCAGACCTCCACTAAACTATGGCTACACCTTC; CDR3 protein: CASSLGGRPPLNYGYTF
clone size: NA; V gene: TRBV9; J gene: TRBJ1-3; D gene: NA; CDR3 DNA: TGTGCCAGCAGCGTCCAGGTGGGGGGGAATGGAAACACCATATATTTT; CDR3 protein: CASSVQVGGNGNTIYF
clone size: NA; V gene: TRBV29-1; J gene: TRBJ2-7; D gene: NA; CDR3 DNA: TGCAGCGTTGCCCAGGGCTACTCCTACGAGCAGTACTTC; CDR3 protein: CSVAQGYSYEQYF
clone size: NA; V gene: TRBV5-5; J gene: TRBJ2-1; D gene: TRBD1; CDR3 DNA: TGTGCCAGCAGCTTGGTCAGGGGGCCCTACAATGAGCAGTTCTTC; CDR3 protein: CASSLVRGPYNEQFF
clone size: NA; V gene: TRBV24-1; J gene: TRBJ2-3; D gene: TRBD2; CDR3 DNA: TGTGCCACCAGTGATCCCAAACTAGCGGGAGGGCCAGGTACGCAGTATTTT; CDR3 protein: CATSDPKLAGGPGTQYF
clone size: NA; V gene: TRBV6-6; J gene: TRBJ1-1; D gene: TRBD1; CDR3 DNA: TGTGCCAGCAGTTCCGGACAGGGTTACGTCTTT; CDR3 protein: CASSSGQGYVF
clone size: NA; V gene: TRBV5-6; J gene: TRBJ2-7; D gene: TRBD2; CDR3 DNA: TGTGCCAGCAGAAGGACTAGCGGAACCTACGAGCAGTACTTC; CDR3 protein: CASRRTSGTYEQYF
clone size: NA; V gene: TRBV12-3/TRBV12-4; J gene: TRBJ1-2; D gene: TRBD1; CDR3 DNA: TGTGCCAGCAGTGCTCCCGGACAGGTCTACACCTTC; CDR3 protein: CASSAPGQVYTF
clone size: NA; V gene: TRBV18; J gene: TRBJ2-7; D gene: TRBD2; CDR3 DNA: TGTGCCAGCTCGCGGACTAGCGACGAGCAGTACTTC; CDR3 protein: CASSRTSDEQYF
clone size: NA; V gene: TRBV2; J gene: TRBJ1-5; D gene: NA; CDR3 DNA: TGTGCCAGCAGTGGGGGGGAGACCCAGCATTTT; CDR3 protein: CASSGGETQHF
clone size: NA; V gene: TRBV5-4; J gene: TRBJ1-2; D gene: TRBD1; CDR3 DNA: TGTGCCAGCAGCGCCGGACAGGGATTGTATGGCTACACCTTC; CDR3 protein: CASSAGQGLYGYTF
clone size: few; V gene: TRBV7-2; J gene: TRBJ2-7; D gene: TRBD2; CDR3 DNA: TGTGCCAGCAGCCCGGGGGGGGGACACCGTAACGAGCAGTACTTC; CDR3 protein: CASSPGGGHRNEQYF
clone size: NA; V gene: TRBV18; J gene: TRBJ1-5; D gene: NA; CDR3 DNA: TGTGCCAGCTCAGGTACCGGGGATCAGCCCCAGCATTTT; CDR3 protein: CASSGTGDQPQHF
clone size: NA; V gene: TRBV5-1; J gene: TRBJ1-4; D gene: NA; CDR3 DNA: TGCGCCAGCAGCTTGGCCTCGGGTAACAATGAAAAACTGTTTTTT; CDR3 protein: CASSLASGNNEKLFF
clone size: NA; V gene: TRBV27; J gene: TRBJ1-5; D gene: TRBD1; CDR3 DNA: TGTGCCAGCAGTCTGATAGCAGGGGGAGGTGGCAATCAGCCCCAGCATTTT; CDR3 protein: CASSLIAGGGGNQPQHF
clone size: NA; V gene: TRBV5-1; J gene: TRBJ2-7; D gene: NA; CDR3 DNA: TGCGCCAGCAGCTTGCAGGGCAAGCAGTACTTC; CDR3 protein: CASSLQGKQYF
clone size: NA; V gene: TRBV6-5; J gene: TRBJ1-1; D gene: NA; CDR3 DNA: TGTGCCAGCATCCGGGGAGGCAATTTGGGCACTGAAGCTTTCTTT; CDR3 protein: CASIRGGNLGTEAFF
clone size: NA; V gene: TRBV5-1; J gene: TRBJ1-1; D gene: NA; CDR3 DNA: TGCGCCAGCAGCTTGGCCAGGGGTGGCACTGAAGCTTTCTTT; CDR3 protein: CASSLARGGTEAFF
clone size: NA; V gene: TRBV4-3; J gene: TRBJ2-5; D gene: TRBD1; CDR3 DNA: TGCGCCAGCAGCCAAGACCAGGGGGCCATGGAGACCCAGTACTTC; CDR3 protein: CASSQDQGAMETQYF
clone size: NA; V gene: TRBV6-6; J gene: TRBJ1-1; D gene: TRBD1; CDR3 DNA: TGTGCCAGCAGTTATTCGCGAAAACAGGGGCCCACTGAAGCTTTCTTT; CDR3 protein: CASSYSRKQGPTEAFF
clone size: NA; V gene: TRBV4-3; J gene: TRBJ2-1; D gene: TRBD2; CDR3 DNA: TGCGCCAGCAGCCAAGGGTCTACGGGACTACCTAACAATGAGCAGTTCTTC; CDR3 protein: CASSQGSTGLPNNEQFF
clone size: NA; V gene: TRBV29-1; J gene: TRBJ1-1; D gene: TRBD1; CDR3 DNA: TGCAGCGTTGGCGAAGTACTAGGGGGACAGAAAAATCCATTTGAAGCTTTCTTT; CDR3 protein: CSVGEVLGGQKNPFEAFF
clone size: NA; V gene: TRBV29-1; J gene: TRBJ1-2; D gene: NA; CDR3 DNA: TGCAGCGTGAGGGAGGTGGGGTATGGCTACACCTTC; CDR3 protein: CSVREVGYGYTF